What follows are 4 T cell receptor beta chains derived from one specimen sequenced in a study of PD-1 blockade in classical Hodgkin lymphoma. In every patient, relapse followed autologous stem cell transplantation, while exposure to brentuximab vedotin differed. The data were produced by immunoSEQ multiplex PCR, yet TCRdb's version contains in-frame clones alone and is incomplete. The sample records about 21,000 clones, 74% being singletons. This sample comprised peripheral blood mononuclear cells (PBMCs), obtained at baseline. These TCRs come from a human donor with classical Hodgkin lymphoma.

Only a few counts were recorded for this clone. The rearrangement links TRBV7-9 to TRBJ2-2; D unclear. Trimming removed 5 bases from V and 9 bases from J, with 10 bases in between. In germline, CDR1 is SEHNR, CDR2 FQNEAQ (reference sequence). The CDR3 totals 12 residues. In nucleotides, the CDR3 is TGTGCCAGCAGCCCAACGGACCGGGAGCTGTTTTTT. Translating gives CASSPTDRELFF. Variable domain in full (rest from reference TRBV7-9 and TRBJ2-2): DTGVSQNPRHKITKRGQNVTFRCDPISEHNRLYWYRQTLGQGPEFLTYFQNEAQLEKSRLLSDRFSAERPKGSFSTLEIQRTEQGDSAMYLCASSPTDRELFFGEGSRLTVL.

The J gene is TRBJ2-4, the V gene TRBV4-1; D remains unclear. Germline loops: CDR1 MGHRA, CDR2 YSYEKL. There are 13 residues in the CDR3. V was trimmed by 4 bases and J by 0 bases, leaving 4 bases between them. The CDR3 DNA is TGCGCCAGCAGCCGACTAGCCAAAAACATTCAGTACTTC. Protein sequence: CASSRLAKNIQYF.

The V and J genes are TRBV27 and TRBJ1-1; D gene uncertain. The ends were cut back, 2 bases at V and 0 bases at J, with 10 bases in the middle. Germline values: CDR1 MNHEY, CDR2 SMNVEV (reference sequence). The CDR3 is 15 residues long. For the CDR3, the DNA is TGTGCCAGCAGTTTACCCCCAACTATGAACACTGAAGCTTTCTTT. Amino acid sequence: CASSLPPTMNTEAFF.

The table lists this clone with a few counts. The V gene is TRBV15, the J gene TRBJ1-5; D perhaps matches TRBD1 (5 bases). The CDR3 is made up of 14 amino acids. Trimming stripped 2 bases from V and 7 bases from J, with 12 bases between. Germline CDR1 and CDR2: LNHNV and YYDKDF (reference sequence). The CDR3 is CATSRPERGQPQHF. The CDR3 region has the DNA TGTGCCACCAGCAGACCTGAGCGGGGGCAGCCCCAGCATTTT.